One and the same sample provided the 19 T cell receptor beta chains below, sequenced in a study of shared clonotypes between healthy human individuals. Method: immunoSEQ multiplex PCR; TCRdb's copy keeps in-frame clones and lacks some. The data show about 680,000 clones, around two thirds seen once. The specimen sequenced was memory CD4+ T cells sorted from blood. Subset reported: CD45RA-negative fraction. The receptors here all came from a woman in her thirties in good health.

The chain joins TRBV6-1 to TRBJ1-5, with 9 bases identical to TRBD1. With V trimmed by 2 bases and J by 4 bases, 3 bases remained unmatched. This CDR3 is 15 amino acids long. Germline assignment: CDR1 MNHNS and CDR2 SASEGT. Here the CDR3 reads CASSETGGGNQPQHF. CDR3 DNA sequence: TGTGCCAGCAGTGAAACAGGGGGCGGTAATCAGCCCCAGCATTTT.

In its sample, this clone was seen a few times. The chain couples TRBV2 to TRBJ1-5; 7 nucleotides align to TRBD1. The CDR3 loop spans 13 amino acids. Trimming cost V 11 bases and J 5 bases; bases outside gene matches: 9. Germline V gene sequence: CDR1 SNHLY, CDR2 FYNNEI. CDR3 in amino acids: CAGQVTADQPQHF. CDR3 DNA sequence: TGTGCCGGACAGGTGACAGCGGATCAGCCCCAGCATTTT.

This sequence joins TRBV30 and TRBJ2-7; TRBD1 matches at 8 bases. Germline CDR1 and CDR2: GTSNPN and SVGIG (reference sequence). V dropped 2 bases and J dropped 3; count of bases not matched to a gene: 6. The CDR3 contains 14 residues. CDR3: CAWSRIQGVYEQYF. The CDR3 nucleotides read TGTGCCTGGAGTAGAATACAGGGGGTCTACGAGCAGTACTTC.

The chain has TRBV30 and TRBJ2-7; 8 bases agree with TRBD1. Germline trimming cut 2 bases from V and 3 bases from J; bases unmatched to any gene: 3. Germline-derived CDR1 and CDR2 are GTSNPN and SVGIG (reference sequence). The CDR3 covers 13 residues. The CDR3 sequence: CAWSFTGGYEQYF. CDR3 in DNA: TGTGCCTGGAGTTTCACAGGGGGCTACGAGCAGTACTTC. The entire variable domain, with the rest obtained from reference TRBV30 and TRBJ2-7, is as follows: SQTIHQWPATLVQPVGSPLSLECTVEGTSNPNLYWYRQAAGRGLQLLFYSVGIGQISSEVPQNLSASRPQDRQFILSSKKLLLSDSGFYLCAWSFTGGYEQYFGPGTRLTVT.

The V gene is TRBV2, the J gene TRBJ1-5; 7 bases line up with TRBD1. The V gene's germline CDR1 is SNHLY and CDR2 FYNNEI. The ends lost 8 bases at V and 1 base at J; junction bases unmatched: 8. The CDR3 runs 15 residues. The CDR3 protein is CASVGTVTSNQPQHF. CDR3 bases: TGTGCCAGCGTCGGGACAGTCACAAGCAATCAGCCCCAGCATTTT.

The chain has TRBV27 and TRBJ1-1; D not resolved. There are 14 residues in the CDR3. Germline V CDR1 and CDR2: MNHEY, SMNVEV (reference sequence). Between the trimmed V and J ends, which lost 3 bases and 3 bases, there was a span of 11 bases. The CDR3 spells CASSFQASYTEAFF. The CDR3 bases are TGTGCCAGCAGTTTTCAGGCCTCCTACACTGAAGCTTTCTTT.

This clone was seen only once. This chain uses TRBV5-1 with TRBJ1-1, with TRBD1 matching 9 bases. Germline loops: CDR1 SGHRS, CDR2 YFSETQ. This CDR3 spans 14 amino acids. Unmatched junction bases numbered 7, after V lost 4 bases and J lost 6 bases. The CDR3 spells CASSDGQGIAEAFF. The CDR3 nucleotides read TGCGCCAGCAGCGACGGACAGGGGATAGCTGAAGCTTTCTTT.

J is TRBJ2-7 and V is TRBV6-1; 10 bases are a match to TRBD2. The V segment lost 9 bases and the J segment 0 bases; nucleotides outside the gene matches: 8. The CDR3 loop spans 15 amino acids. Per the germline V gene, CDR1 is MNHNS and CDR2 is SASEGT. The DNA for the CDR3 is TGTGCCAGTCAAGCGAGGACTAGCGGCTCCTACGAGCAGTACTTC. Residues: CASQARTSGSYEQYF.

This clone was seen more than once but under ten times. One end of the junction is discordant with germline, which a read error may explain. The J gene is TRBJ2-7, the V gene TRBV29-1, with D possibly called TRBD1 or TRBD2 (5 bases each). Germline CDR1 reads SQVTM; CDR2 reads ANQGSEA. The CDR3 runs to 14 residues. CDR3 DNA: TGCAGCGTTGAAGATTTCCAGCACGGTGGGGGTATGGACTTC. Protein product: CSVEDFQHGGGMDF.

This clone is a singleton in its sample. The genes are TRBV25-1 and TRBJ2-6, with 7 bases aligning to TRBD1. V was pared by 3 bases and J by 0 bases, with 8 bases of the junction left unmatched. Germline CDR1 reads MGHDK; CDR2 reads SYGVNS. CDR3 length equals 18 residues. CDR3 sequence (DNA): TGTGCCAGCAGTGATGCCGACTCAGGGGGCTCTGGGGCCAACGTCCTGACTTTC. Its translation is CASSDADSGGSGANVLTF.

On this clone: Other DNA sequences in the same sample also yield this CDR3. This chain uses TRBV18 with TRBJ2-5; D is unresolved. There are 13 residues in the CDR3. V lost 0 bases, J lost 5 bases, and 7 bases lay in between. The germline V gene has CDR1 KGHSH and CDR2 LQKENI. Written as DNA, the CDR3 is TGTGCCAGCTCACCACCGGGCGTGGAGACCCAGTACTTC. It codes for CASSPPGVETQYF.

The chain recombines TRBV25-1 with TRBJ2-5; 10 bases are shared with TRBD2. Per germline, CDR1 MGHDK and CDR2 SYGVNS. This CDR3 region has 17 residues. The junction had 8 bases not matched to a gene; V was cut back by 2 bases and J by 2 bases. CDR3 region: CASSEQLAGVLQETQYF. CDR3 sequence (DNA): TGTGCCAGCAGTGAACAGCTAGCGGGAGTCTTACAAGAGACCCAGTACTTC.

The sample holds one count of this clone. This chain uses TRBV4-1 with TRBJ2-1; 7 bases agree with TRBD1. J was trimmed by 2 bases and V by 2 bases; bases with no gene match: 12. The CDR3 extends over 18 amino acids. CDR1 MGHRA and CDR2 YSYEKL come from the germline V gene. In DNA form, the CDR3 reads TGCGCCAGCAGCCAACCCGCAGGGTGGGACAGAACCTACAATGAGCAGTTCTTC. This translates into CASSQPAGWDRTYNEQFF.

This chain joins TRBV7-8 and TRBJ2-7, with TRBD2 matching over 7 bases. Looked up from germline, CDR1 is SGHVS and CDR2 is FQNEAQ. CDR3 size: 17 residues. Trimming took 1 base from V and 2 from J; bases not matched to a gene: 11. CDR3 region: CASSLVTSPGRAYEQYF. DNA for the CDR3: TGTGCCAGCAGCTTAGTCACGTCCCCGGGGAGGGCCTACGAGCAGTACTTC.

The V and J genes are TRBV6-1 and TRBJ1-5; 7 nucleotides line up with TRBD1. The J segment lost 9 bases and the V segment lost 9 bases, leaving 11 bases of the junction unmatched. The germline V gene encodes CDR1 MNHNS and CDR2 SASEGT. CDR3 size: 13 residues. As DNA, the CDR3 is TGTGCCAGTCGACAGGGTGTTAGCGGGCCCCAGCATTTT. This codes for CASRQGVSGPQHF.

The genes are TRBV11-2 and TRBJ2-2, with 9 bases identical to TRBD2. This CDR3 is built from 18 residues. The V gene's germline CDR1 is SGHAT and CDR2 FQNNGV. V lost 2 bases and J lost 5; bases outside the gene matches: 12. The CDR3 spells CASSLSSGSPRWTGELFF. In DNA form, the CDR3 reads TGTGCCAGCAGCTTAAGTAGCGGGAGCCCCAGGTGGACCGGGGAGCTGTTTTTT.

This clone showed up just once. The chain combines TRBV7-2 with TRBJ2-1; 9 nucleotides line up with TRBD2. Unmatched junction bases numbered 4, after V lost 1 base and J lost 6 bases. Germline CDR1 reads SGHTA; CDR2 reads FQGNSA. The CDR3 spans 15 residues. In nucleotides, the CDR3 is TGTGCCAGCAGCTTAGGGCTAGCGGGAACCAATGAGCAGTTCTTC. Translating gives CASSLGLAGTNEQFF.

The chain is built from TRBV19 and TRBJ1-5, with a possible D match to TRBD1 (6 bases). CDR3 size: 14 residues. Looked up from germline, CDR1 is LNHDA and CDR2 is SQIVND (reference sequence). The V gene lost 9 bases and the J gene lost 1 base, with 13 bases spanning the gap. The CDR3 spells CASKLQGSNQPQHF. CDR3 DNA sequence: TGTGCCAGCAAATTGCAGGGGAGCAATCAGCCCCAGCATTTT.

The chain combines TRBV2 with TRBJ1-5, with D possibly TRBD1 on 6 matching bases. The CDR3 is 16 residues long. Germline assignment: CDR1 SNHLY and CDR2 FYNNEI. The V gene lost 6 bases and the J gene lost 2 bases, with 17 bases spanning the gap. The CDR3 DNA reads TGTGCCAGCAGCGGAACTAACAGGGCTGGCAATCAGCCCCAGCATTTT. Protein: CASSGTNRAGNQPQHF.